This T cell receptor (beta chain) was obtained from a study of blood T cell repertoires in COVID-19. Whole-study context: There were acute and convalescent COVID-19 samples, and they came from the United States, Italy and Spain. In each case, the material was cDNA or gDNA derived from T cells, B-cell-depleted T cells, or PBMCs.

Trimming shortened V by 4 bases and J by 0 bases, and 3 bases separated the two germline ends. CDR3 length: 13 amino acids. The germline V gene encodes CDR1 SGHVS and CDR2 FQNEAQ. Self-reported history from a screening survey and questionnaire set each donor's cohort. Original methodology: Amplification of reference gene primers provided the estimated nucleated cell counts. TCRdb's copy holds only in-frame clones and misses some; the assay was immunoSEQ multiplex PCR. The V and J calls and clone size were taken over from that table, and D and trimming were inferred from the DNA. The sample shows approximately 240,000 clones, about 85% of them seen only once.

This sequence joins TRBV7-8 and TRBJ2-2; D is unclear. Sequenced sample: PBMCs or T cells enriched from blood (not recorded which). This sequence originates from a woman in her 30s with acute COVID-19. The CDR3: CASSYTNTGELFF. The CDR3 nucleotides read TGTGCCAGCAGCTACACGAACACCGGGGAGCTGTTTTTT.